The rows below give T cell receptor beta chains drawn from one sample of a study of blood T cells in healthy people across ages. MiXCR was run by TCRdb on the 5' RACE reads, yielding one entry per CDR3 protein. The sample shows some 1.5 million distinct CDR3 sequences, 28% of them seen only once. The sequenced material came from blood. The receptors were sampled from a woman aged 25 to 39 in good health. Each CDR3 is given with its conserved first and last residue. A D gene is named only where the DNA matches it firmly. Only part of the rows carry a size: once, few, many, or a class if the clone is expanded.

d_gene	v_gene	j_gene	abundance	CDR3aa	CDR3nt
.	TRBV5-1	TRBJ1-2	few	CASSLEPSANYGYTF	TGCGCCAGCAGCTTGGAACCATCAGCTAACTATGGCTACACCTTC
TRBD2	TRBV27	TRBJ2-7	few	CASRSAGLPRGVEQYF	TGTGCCAGCAGGTCTGCGGGACTACCCAGAGGGGTCGAGCAGTACTTC
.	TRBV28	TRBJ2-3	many	CASSPRVTSTDTQYF	TGTGCCAGCAGCCCCAGGGTCACTAGCACAGATACGCAGTATTTT
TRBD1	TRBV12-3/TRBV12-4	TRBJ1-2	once	CASSRGGQGAGDYGYTF	TGTGCCAGCAGTCGGGGGGGACAGGGGGCCGGGGACTATGGCTACACCTTC
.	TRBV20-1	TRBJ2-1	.	CSGTGNSYNEQFF	TGCAGTGGCACGGGGAACTCCTACAATGAGCAGTTCTTC
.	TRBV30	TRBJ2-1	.	CAWSVGRTIQVEQFF	TGTGCCTGGAGTGTGGGGAGGACCATCCAGGTGGAGCAGTTCTTC
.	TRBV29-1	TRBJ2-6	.	CSVAVGAGANVLTF	TGCAGCGTTGCTGTGGGAGCTGGGGCCAACGTCCTGACTTTC
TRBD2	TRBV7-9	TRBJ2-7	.	CASSMGLASYEQYF	TGTGCCAGCAGCATGGGACTAGCGTCCTACGAGCAGTACTTC
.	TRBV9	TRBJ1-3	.	CASSVDWGTGNTIYF	TGTGCCAGCAGCGTAGATTGGGGGACTGGAAACACCATATATTTT
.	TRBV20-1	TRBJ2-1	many	CSASSGAEQFF	TGCAGTGCTAGTTCGGGGGCTGAGCAGTTCTTC
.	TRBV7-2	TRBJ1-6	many	CASSLARTAYSPLHF	TGTGCCAGCAGCTTAGCGCGGACAGCGTATTCACCCCTCCACTTT
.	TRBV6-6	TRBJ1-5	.	CASRLQGSNRPQHF	TGTGCCAGCAGACTCCAGGGTAGCAATCGGCCCCAGCATTTT
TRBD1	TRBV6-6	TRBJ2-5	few	CASSYPGQNPETQYF	TGTGCCAGCAGTTACCCGGGACAGAATCCGGAGACCCAGTACTTC
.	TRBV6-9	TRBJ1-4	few	CASSWPRGRNEKLFF	TGTGCCAGCAGTTGGCCGAGGGGAAGAAATGAAAAACTGTTTTTT
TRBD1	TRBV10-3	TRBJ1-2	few	CAITQQGGYGYTF	TGTGCCATCACTCAACAGGGGGGCTATGGCTACACCTTC
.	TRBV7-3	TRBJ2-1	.	CASSLGPNSYNEQFF	TGTGCCAGCAGCTTAGGACCCAATTCCTACAATGAGCAGTTCTTC
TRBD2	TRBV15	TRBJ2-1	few	CATSKGLYNNEQFF	TGTGCCACCAGCAAGGGACTATACAACAATGAGCAGTTCTTC
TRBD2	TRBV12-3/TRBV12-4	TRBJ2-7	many	CASRQGLAGFGEQYF	TGTGCCAGCAGGCAGGGACTAGCGGGGTTTGGGGAGCAGTACTTC
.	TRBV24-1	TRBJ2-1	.	CATRRAGEGDNEQFF	TGTGCCACCAGGAGGGCGGGAGAGGGGGACAATGAGCAGTTCTTC
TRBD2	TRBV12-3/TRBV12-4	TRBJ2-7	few	CASSRTSGTPYEQYF	TGTGCCAGCAGTCGGACTAGCGGGACCCCCTACGAGCAGTACTTC
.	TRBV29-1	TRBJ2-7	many	CSVLNIREQYF	TGCAGCGTGTTGAATATTAGGGAGCAGTACTTC
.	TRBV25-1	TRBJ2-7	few	CASRRGSGNYEQYF	TGTGCCAGCAGGCGAGGGTCCGGAAACTACGAGCAGTACTTC
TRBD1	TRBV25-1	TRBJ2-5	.	CASSEGGRGFGETQYF	TGTGCCAGCAGTGAAGGGGGCAGGGGGTTTGGAGAGACCCAGTACTTC
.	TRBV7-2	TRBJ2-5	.	CASSWTPGITQETQYF	TGTGCCAGCAGCTGGACGCCGGGGATCACGCAAGAGACCCAGTACTTC
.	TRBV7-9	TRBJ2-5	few	CASSPPSGEETQYF	TGTGCCAGCAGTCCGCCTTCGGGGGAAGAGACCCAGTACTTC
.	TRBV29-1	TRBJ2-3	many	CSVRGGLSTDTQYF	TGCAGCGTTCGCGGGGGCCTTAGCACAGATACGCAGTATTTT
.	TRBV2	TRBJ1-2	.	CASSDGGGYGYTF	TGTGCCAGCAGTGACGGGGGAGGGTATGGCTACACCTTC
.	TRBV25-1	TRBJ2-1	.	CASSEQDSYNEQFF	TGTGCCAGCAGTGAACAGGACTCCTACAATGAGCAGTTCTTC
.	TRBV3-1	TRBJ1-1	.	CASSPQRDVLNTEAFF	TGTGCCAGCAGCCCACAACGGGACGTTTTGAACACTGAAGCTTTCTTT
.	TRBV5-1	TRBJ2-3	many	CASSLWMTEGSNTQYF	TGCGCCAGCAGCTTGTGGATGACGGAGGGATCGAATACGCAGTATTTT
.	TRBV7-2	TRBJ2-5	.	CASSFNSGQETRYF	TGTGCCAGCAGCTTCAATAGCGGCCAAGAGACCCGGTACTTC
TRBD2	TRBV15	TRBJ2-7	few	CATSRTSGAPGEQYF	TGTGCCACCAGCAGGACTAGCGGGGCCCCGGGGGAGCAGTACTTC
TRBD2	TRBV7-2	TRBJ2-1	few	CASRILAGQQFF	TGTGCCAGCAGAATCCTAGCGGGACAGCAGTTCTTC
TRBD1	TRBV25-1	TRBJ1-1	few	CASSGQAAKDRAYEAFF	TGTGCCAGCAGTGGACAGGCGGCGAAGGACAGGGCTTATGAAGCTTTCTTT
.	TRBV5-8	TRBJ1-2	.	CASSLGQSWGVYTF	TGTGCCAGCAGCTTGGGGCAGTCGTGGGGGGTCTACACCTTC
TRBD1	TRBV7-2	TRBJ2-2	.	CASSLAARQGAGELFF	TGTGCCAGCAGCTTAGCGGCAAGACAGGGGGCGGGGGAGCTGTTTTTT
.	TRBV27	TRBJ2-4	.	CASSPPGSAKNIQYF	TGTGCCAGCAGCCCCCCGGGGTCGGCCAAAAACATTCAGTACTTC
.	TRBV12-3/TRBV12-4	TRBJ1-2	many	CASSFFGYGYTF	TGTGCCAGCAGTTTCTTCGGGTATGGCTACACCTTC
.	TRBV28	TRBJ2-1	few	CASSLLGSGGYEQFF	TGTGCCAGCAGTTTATTGGGGAGTGGGGGGTATGAGCAGTTCTTC
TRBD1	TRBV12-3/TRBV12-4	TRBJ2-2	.	CASSFGTGWAGEEFF	TGTGCCAGCAGTTTTGGGACAGGGTGGGCCGGGGAGGAGTTTTTT
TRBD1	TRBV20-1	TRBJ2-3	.	CSAKTGDADTQYF	TGCAGTGCGAAGACAGGGGACGCAGATACGCAGTATTTT
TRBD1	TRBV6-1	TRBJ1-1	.	CASSLTDRVAEAFF	TGTGCCAGCAGTTTAACGGACAGGGTGGCTGAAGCTTTCTTT
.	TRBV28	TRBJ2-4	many	CASSSAPDIAKNIQYF	TGTGCCAGCAGTTCAGCACCGGACATAGCCAAAAACATTCAGTACTTC
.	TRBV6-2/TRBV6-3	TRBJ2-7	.	CASKFRVVRGEQYF	TGTGCCAGCAAGTTCCGGGTAGTGAGAGGGGAGCAGTACTTC
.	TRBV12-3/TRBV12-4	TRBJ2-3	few	CASGWADTQYF	TGTGCCAGCGGCTGGGCAGATACGCAGTATTTT
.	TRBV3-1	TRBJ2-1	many	CASSRGARTSGANEQFF	TGTGCCAGCAGCCGCGGCGCGCGGACCTCTGGGGCGAATGAGCAGTTCTTC
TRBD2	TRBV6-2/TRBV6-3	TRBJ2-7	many	CASGGLDYEQYF	TGTGCCAGCGGGGGACTAGACTACGAGCAGTACTTC
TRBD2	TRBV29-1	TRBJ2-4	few	CSAPTIAGTGYIQYF	TGCAGCGCCCCAACGATAGCGGGAACGGGTTACATTCAGTACTTC
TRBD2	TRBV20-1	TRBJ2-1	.	CSAGPEWTSGNEQFF	TGCAGTGCTGGACCCGAATGGACTAGCGGAAATGAGCAGTTCTTC
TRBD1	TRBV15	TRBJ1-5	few	CATRGTGGGGQPQHF	TGTGCCACCAGGGGGACAGGGGGCGGAGGTCAGCCCCAGCATTTT
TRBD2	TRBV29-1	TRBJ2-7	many	CSVEALAGGTGEQYF	TGCAGCGTTGAAGCTTTAGCGGGAGGTACGGGCGAGCAGTACTTC
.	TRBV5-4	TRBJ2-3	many	CASSNQRRDTQYF	TGTGCCAGCAGCAATCAAAGGCGGGATACGCAGTATTTT
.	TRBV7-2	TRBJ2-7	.	CASSKTTRLDIRYF	TGTGCCAGCAGCAAAACTACCCGCCTGGACATTCGGTACTTC